This T cell receptor beta chain was identified during a study of OX40 agonist ivuxolimab in advanced cancers. Across the study: Three individuals attained partial responses, comprising one hepatocellular carcinoma case and two cutaneous melanoma cases.

On this clone: Antigen unknown.

Produced via immunoSEQ multiplex PCR; TCRdb's table is partial and in-frame only. The sample yields roughly 89,000 clones, roughly 86% seen once. Study-level points and caveats: Blood T cells, both CD4+ and CD8+, expanded clonally by week 6 at 0.1 to 3.0 mg/kg.

The origin of this receptor is an adult with an advanced solid tumor such as melanoma, head and neck, liver or kidney cancer. The sample was CD4+ or CD8+ T cells sorted from blood, taken in a trial of the OX40 agonist ivuxolimab.

The chain's CDR3 is CASSLRGGNINEQFF. Here the CDR3 DNA reads TGTGCCAGCAGCTTACGCGGCGGGAATATCAATGAGCAGTTCTTC. The chain uses TRBV11-1 and TRBJ2-1, with D possibly being TRBD2 (6 bases). Germline lookup yields CDR1 SGHAT and CDR2 FQDESV (reference sequence). Between the trimmed V and J ends, which lost 2 bases and 6 bases, there was a span of 14 bases. The CDR3 sequence is 15 residues long.